This T cell receptor (beta chain) was obtained from a study of T cell clonality in common variable immunodeficiency. CDR1 DFQATT and CDR2 SNEGSKA come from the germline V gene (reference sequence). The ends were cut back, 3 bases at V and 5 bases at J, with 16 bases in the middle. The CDR3 is 14 residues long. Measured with immunoSEQ multiplex PCR; TCRdb has only the in-frame clones, and not every one. Listed for the sample are about 43,000 clones, none seen a single time. Donors gave roughly 4.5 to 9 ml heparinized peripheral whole blood. In this sample, this clone turned up many times. The read comes to an end 3 residues before the CDR3 does, leaving the germline J gene to fill in the end.

The sequence was obtained from a person aged 18 to 75 in good health. Sequenced: peripheral blood mononuclear cells. V and J are TRBV20-1 and TRBJ2-5; weak D call: TRBD1 (6 bases). The CDR3 bases that were read are TGCAGTGCTAGTAGGACTCAGGGGATCGAGACC. Translating gives CSASRTQGIET. The whole CDR3 reads CSASRTQGIETQYF.